The present TCR beta chain was sequenced within a study of blood T cells in healthy people across ages. Study-wide results and limits: Fewer expanded clones and more diversity marked long-lived versus aged donors. Higher naive T cell percentage went strongly together with higher TCR beta diversity. It was held that the diversity estimates obtained from one million T cells were underestimates.

With a J-beta primer mix and a sample-barcoded 5' primer, a second PCR ran roughly 7 to 11 cycles. MiXCR, applied by TCRdb to the 5' RACE reads, yields one record per CDR3 protein. The sample has 600,000 or so distinct CDR3 sequences, around a fifth seen once. V lost 8 bases and J lost 3; bases outside the gene matches: 8. CDR1 is DFQATT and CDR2 is SNEGSKA in the germline V gene (reference sequence). The CDR3 runs 15 residues. Extraction of total RNA produced a minimum of 5.5 micrograms from each sample. Only a few counts were recorded for this clonotype. Its antigen remains unidentified. This clonotype was sampled from a man in his 70s in good health. The chain uses TRBV20-1 and TRBJ2-3, with TRBD2 matching over 13 bases. The sequencing input was blood. The CDR3 nucleotides read TGCAGTCCCGGGACTAGCGGGAAGGAGACAGATACGCAGTATTTT. Translating it yields CSPGTSGKETDTQYF.